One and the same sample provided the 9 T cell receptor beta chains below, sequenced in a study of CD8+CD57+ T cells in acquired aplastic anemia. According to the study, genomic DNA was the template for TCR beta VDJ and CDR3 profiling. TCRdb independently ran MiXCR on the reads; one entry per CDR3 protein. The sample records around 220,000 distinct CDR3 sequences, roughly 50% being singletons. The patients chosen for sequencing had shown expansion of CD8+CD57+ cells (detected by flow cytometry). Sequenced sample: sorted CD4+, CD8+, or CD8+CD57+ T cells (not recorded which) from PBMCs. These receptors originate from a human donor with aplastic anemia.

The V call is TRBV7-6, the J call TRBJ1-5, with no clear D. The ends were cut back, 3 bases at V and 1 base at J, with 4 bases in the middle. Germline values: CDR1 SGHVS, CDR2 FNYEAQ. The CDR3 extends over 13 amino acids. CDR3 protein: CASSFDSNQPQHF. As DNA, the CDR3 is TGTGCCAGCAGCTTCGACAGCAATCAGCCCCAGCATTTT.

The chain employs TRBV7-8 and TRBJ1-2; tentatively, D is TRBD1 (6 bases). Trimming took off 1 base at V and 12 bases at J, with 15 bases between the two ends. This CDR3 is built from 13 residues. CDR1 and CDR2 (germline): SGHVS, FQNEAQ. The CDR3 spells CASSLGGARGNTF. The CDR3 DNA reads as TGTGCCAGCAGCTTAGGGGGGGCTCGTGGAAACACCTTC.

As DNA, the CDR3 is TGTGCCAGCAGCTTTACTGGGACAGGGGGTAATCAGCCCCAGCATTTT. Translated, it gives CASSFTGTGGNQPQHF. The chain links TRBV2 to TRBJ1-5; 11 bases are shared with TRBD1. The CDR3 extends over 16 amino acids. Trimming at V came to 6 bases and at J to 4 bases, leaving 8 bases not matched to a gene. The germline V gene encodes CDR1 SNHLY and CDR2 FYNNEI. Complete variable domain (other parts from reference TRBV2 and TRBJ1-5): EPEVTQTPSHQVTQMGQEVILRCVPISNHLYFYWYRQILGQKVEFLVSFYNNEISEKSEIFDDQFSVERPDGSNFTLKIRSTKLEDSAMYFCASSFTGTGGNQPQHFGDGTRLSIL.

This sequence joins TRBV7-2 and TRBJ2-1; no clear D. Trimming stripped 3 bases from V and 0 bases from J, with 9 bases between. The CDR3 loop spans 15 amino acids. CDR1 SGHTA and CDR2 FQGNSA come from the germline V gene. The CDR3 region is CASSFFASSYNEQFF. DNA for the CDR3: TGTGCCAGCAGCTTCTTCGCGAGCTCCTACAATGAGCAGTTCTTC. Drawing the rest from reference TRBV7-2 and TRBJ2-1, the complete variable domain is GAGVSQSPSNKVTEKGKDVELRCDPISGHTALYWYRQSLGQGLEFLIYFQGNSAPDKSGLPSDRFSAERTGGSVSTLTIQRTQQEDSAVYLCASSFFASSYNEQFFGPGTRLTVL.

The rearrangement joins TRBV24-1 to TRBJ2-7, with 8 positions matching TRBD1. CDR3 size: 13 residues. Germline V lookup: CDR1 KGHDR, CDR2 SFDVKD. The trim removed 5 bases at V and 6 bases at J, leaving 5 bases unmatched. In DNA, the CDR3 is TGTGCCACCAGTGCGGGACAGGTTAGCGAGCAGTACTTC. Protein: CATSAGQVSEQYF.

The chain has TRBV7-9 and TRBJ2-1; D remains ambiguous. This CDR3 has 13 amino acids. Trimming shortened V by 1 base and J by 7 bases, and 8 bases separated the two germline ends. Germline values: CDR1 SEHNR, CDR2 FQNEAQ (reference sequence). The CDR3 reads CASSLGHANEQFF. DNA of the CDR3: TGTGCCAGCAGCTTAGGGCACGCTAATGAGCAGTTCTTC. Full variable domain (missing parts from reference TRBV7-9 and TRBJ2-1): DTGVSQNPRHKITKRGQNVTFRCDPISEHNRLYWYRQTLGQGPEFLTYFQNEAQLEKSRLLSDRFSAERPKGSFSTLEIQRTEQGDSAMYLCASSLGHANEQFFGPGTRLTVL.

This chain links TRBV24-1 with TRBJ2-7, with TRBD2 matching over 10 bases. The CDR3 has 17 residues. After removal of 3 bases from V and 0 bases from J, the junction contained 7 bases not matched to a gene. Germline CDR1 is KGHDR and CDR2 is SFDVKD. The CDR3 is CATSDASGGGFSYEQYF. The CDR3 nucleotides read TGTGCCACCAGTGATGCTAGCGGGGGAGGTTTCTCCTACGAGCAGTACTTC.

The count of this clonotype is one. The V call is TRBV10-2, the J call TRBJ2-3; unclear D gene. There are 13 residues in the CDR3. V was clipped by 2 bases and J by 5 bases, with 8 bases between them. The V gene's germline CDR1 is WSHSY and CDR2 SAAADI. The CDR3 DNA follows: TGCGCCAGCAGTGAGGTCTCGAAAGATACGCAGTATTTT. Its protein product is CASSEVSKDTQYF.

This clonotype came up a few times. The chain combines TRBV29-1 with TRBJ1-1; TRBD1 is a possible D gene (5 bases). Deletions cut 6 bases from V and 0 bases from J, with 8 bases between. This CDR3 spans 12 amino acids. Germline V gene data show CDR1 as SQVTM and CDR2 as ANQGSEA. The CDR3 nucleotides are TGCAGCGTGGGACGGATGAACACTGAAGCTTTCTTT. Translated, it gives CSVGRMNTEAFF.